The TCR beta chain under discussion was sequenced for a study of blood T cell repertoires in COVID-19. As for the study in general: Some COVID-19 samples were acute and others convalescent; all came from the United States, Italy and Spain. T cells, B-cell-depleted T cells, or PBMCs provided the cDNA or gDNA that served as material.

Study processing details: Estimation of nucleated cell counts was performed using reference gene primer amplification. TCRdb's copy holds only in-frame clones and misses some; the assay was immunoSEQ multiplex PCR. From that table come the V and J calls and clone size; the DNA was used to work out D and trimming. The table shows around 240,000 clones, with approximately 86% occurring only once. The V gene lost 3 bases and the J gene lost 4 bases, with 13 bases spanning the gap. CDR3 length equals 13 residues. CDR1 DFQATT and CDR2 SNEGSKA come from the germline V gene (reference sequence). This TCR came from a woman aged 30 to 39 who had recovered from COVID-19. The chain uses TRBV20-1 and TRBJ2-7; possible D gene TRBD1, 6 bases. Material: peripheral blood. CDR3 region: CSASQGRVYEQYF. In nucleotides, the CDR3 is TGCAGTGCTAGTCAGGGGCGTGTGTACGAGCAGTACTTC.